This is a list of T cell receptor beta chains from one sample in a study of patients and donors after allogeneic stem cell transplantation. TCRdb analysed the RT-PCR reads with MiXCR anew, one entry per CDR3 protein. Here the sample spans about a million distinct CDR3 sequences, approximately 19% being singletons. Input material: blood, either unsorted or a sorted T cell fraction (not recorded which). The receptors here all came from a human donor who was either an allogeneic HSCT recipient or a stem cell or donor lymphocyte infusion donor (not recorded which). It is not recorded whose cells these are; they may come from a transplant donor. CDR3s include the opening cysteine and the closing phenylalanine or tryptophan. D genes are given only for firm matches. Clone sizes are given selectively: once, few, many, or a class where the clone is expanded.

D | size | J | V | DNA | CDR3
- | few | TRBJ2-7 | TRBV15 | TGTGCCACCAGCAGGTCGTGGGGTTTGGACGAGCAGTACTTC | CATSRSWGLDEQYF
- | - | TRBJ1-5 | TRBV29-1 | TGCAGCGTTGGAGCCCAGGGGTTTAGCAATCAGCCCCAGCATTTT | CSVGAQGFSNQPQHF
TRBD1 | - | TRBJ2-1 | TRBV29-1 | TGCAGCTCCTCCGGGGGACAGGGGAATAGGTTCCCCTACAATGAGCAGTTCTTC | CSSSGGQGNRFPYNEQFF
- | once | TRBJ2-7 | TRBV2 | TGTGCCAGCCGACCGGGAAGATTATCCTACGAGCAGTACTTC | CASRPGRLSYEQYF
- | few | TRBJ2-2 | TRBV4-2 | TGTGCCAGCAGCCAAGATTGGTCGGGGGAGCTGTTTTTT | CASSQDWSGELFF
TRBD1 | few | TRBJ1-1 | TRBV11-2 | TGTGCCAGCAGCTTACCGGGACAGGGAATGATGAAGACTGAAGCTTTCTTT | CASSLPGQGMMKTEAFF
TRBD1 | - | TRBJ1-1 | TRBV20-1 | TGCAGTGCCAGGGGGGACCTGGCCACTGAAGCTTTCTTT | CSARGDLATEAFF
TRBD2 | - | TRBJ2-7 | TRBV4-2 | TGTGCCAGCAGCCAAGATCGTAGCAGCGGGAGCTCCTACGAGCAGTACTTC | CASSQDRSSGSSYEQYF
- | few | TRBJ2-2 | TRBV5-1 | TGCGCCAGCAGCACCCGGCCGGGGCGGGGTAACACCGGGGAGCTGTTTTTT | CASSTRPGRGNTGELFF
- | few | TRBJ2-1 | TRBV5-1 | TGCGCCAGCAGCTTGGGGTCGGATTTCTACAATGAGCAGTTCTTC | CASSLGSDFYNEQFF
TRBD2 | few | TRBJ2-5 | TRBV3-1 | TGTGCCAGCAGCCGACACCGACTAGCGGGGGGACAAGAGACCCAGTACTTC | CASSRHRLAGGQETQYF
TRBD2 | few | TRBJ2-7 | TRBV9 | TGTGCCAGCAGCGTGCAGGCGGGGGGGACCTACGAGCAGTACTTC | CASSVQAGGTYEQYF
TRBD1 | - | TRBJ1-3 | TRBV6-1 | TGTGCCAGCAGGGGGGACAGATTCTCTGGAAACACCATATATTTT | CASRGDRFSGNTIYF
TRBD2 | few | TRBJ2-5 | TRBV20-1 | TGCAGTGCTAGAGATCAGACTAGCGGGGGGCAAGAGACCCAGTACTTC | CSARDQTSGGQETQYF
- | - | TRBJ2-7 | TRBV4-1 | TGCGCCAGCAGCCAGACAGGTAAAGCCTACGAGCAGTACTTC | CASSQTGKAYEQYF
- | - | TRBJ1-5 | TRBV19 | TGTGCCAGTAGTAGCGGGGTGCCCCAGCATTTT | CASSSGVPQHF
TRBD2 | - | TRBJ2-1 | TRBV18 | TGTGCCAGCTCACCACCGAAGCGGGGGTCCCTCTACAATGAGCAGTTCTTC | CASSPPKRGSLYNEQFF
TRBD1 | - | TRBJ1-6 | TRBV7-9 | TGTGCCAGCAGCCCGACGAGACAGGGAATGACATCACCCCTCCACTTT | CASSPTRQGMTSPLHF
- | few | TRBJ1-2 | TRBV4-3 | TGCGCCAGCAGCCAAGATCGTCGGACCTCTCACACCTTC | CASSQDRRTSHTF
TRBD2 | - | TRBJ2-3 | TRBV10-3 | TGTGCCATCAGAGGACTAGCGGGAGTGGCAGATACGCAGTATTTT | CAIRGLAGVADTQYF
- | - | TRBJ1-5 | TRBV4-2 | TGTGCCAGCAGCCAAGATTTCGGGAATCAGCCCCAGCATTTT | CASSQDFGNQPQHF
- | few | TRBJ1-1 | TRBV2 | TGTGCCAGCAGTGAAACCGTCCCGACATCCCATATGAACACTGAAGCTTTCTTT | CASSETVPTSHMNTEAFF
TRBD1 | - | TRBJ2-5 | TRBV2 | TGTGCCAGCAGTACCCGCGGACAGGGGGAGACCCAGTACTTC | CASSTRGQGETQYF
TRBD1 | - | TRBJ2-5 | TRBV4-1 | TGCGCCAGCAGCCAGATCCCGGGACAGGGACCAGAGACCCAGTACTTC | CASSQIPGQGPETQYF
TRBD2 | - | TRBJ2-3 | TRBV28 | TGTGCCAGCAGTTTCCCTTGGACTAGCGGGAGTCAAGATACGCAGTATTTT | CASSFPWTSGSQDTQYF
TRBD1 | - | TRBJ2-7 | TRBV11-2 | TGTGCCAGCAGCTCGGTACAGGGGGGTAACGAGCAGTACTTC | CASSSVQGGNEQYF
- | - | TRBJ2-1 | TRBV19 | TGTGCCAGTAGTCCGGGGGACCTAAAGTCCCTAAATGAGCAGTTCTTC | CASSPGDLKSLNEQFF
- | few | TRBJ1-2 | TRBV4-1 | TGCGCCAGCACAGGGATGGCCTATGGCTACACCTTC | CASTGMAYGYTF
- | many | TRBJ2-4 | TRBV7-9 | TGTGCCAGCAGCTGGCAAATAGGCATTCAGTACTTC | CASSWQIGIQYF
- | - | TRBJ2-3 | TRBV25-1 | TGTGCCAGCAGTGAATATCGAGGGGCCCGCACAGATACGCAGTATTTT | CASSEYRGARTDTQYF
- | many | TRBJ1-1 | TRBV20-1 | TGCAGTGCTAGACGGGGGTGGAACACTGAAGCTTTCTTT | CSARRGWNTEAFF
TRBD1 | - | TRBJ1-2 | TRBV6-1 | TGTGCCAGCAGGACGACAGGGCGCAACTATGGCTACACCTTC | CASRTTGRNYGYTF
TRBD1 | few | TRBJ1-2 | TRBV7-2 | TGTGCCAGCAGCTACCAGGACAGGGCTGACTATGGCTACACCTTC | CASSYQDRADYGYTF
TRBD2 | - | TRBJ2-5 | TRBV6-1 | TGTGCCAGCAGGACTAGCGGGAGAGAGACCCAGTACTTC | CASRTSGRETQYF
TRBD1 | - | TRBJ2-2 | TRBV9 | TGTGCCAGCAGCACACTGACAGGGGGTATCACCGGGGAGCTGTTTTTT | CASSTLTGGITGELFF
- | few | TRBJ1-2 | TRBV27 | TGTGCCAGCAGTTTCGTGGGCGGAACCTCCTATGGCTACACCTTC | CASSFVGGTSYGYTF
- | few | TRBJ2-1 | TRBV7-3 | TGTGCCAGCAGCTTATTCCCGGGGGCTTACAATGAGCAGTTCTTC | CASSLFPGAYNEQFF
TRBD1 | - | TRBJ2-3 | TRBV29-1 | TGCAGCGTTGTTCCCAAGACAGGGAGCACAGATACGCAGTATTTT | CSVVPKTGSTDTQYF
- | few | TRBJ2-3 | TRBV4-3 | TGCGCCAGCAGCCAAGATGGCAGGGTATTGGATACGCAGTATTTT | CASSQDGRVLDTQYF
TRBD2 | - | TRBJ2-1 | TRBV24-1 | TGTGCCATCGCTAGCGGGGGCTACAATGAGCAGTTCTTC | CAIASGGYNEQFF
- | few | TRBJ2-2 | TRBV9 | TGTGCCAGCAGCGTAGCCGCTGGCACCGGGGAGCTGTTTTTT | CASSVAAGTGELFF
- | few | TRBJ1-1 | TRBV20-1 | TGCAGTGCTAGAATATGGGATAGGAACACTGAAGCTTTCTTT | CSARIWDRNTEAFF
TRBD1 | few | TRBJ2-1 | TRBV9 | TGTGCCAGCAGGGGTGATGACAGGGTCGATGAGCAGTTCTTC | CASRGDDRVDEQFF
- | few | TRBJ1-5 | TRBV15 | TGTGCCACCGGACGGGTTTTCGACGGAGGGAAAAGGGGCTCACAGCATTTT | CATGRVFDGGKRGSQHF
- | - | TRBJ2-3 | TRBV9 | TGTGCCAGCAGCGTGGGCTTGAGCACAGATACGCAGTATTTT | CASSVGLSTDTQYF
TRBD2 | few | TRBJ2-1 | TRBV6-1 | TGTGCCAGCAGTGTGTTACTAGCGGGGAGAAAAAGCTCCTACAATGAGCAGTTCTTC | CASSVLLAGRKSSYNEQFF
- | - | TRBJ1-2 | TRBV20-1 | TGCAGTGCTACCCAACGCAGGGGAGGCTACACCTTC | CSATQRRGGYTF
TRBD2 | - | TRBJ2-7 | TRBV6-1 | TGTGCCAGCAGTGAATGGGGACTAGCGAACGAGCAGTACTTC | CASSEWGLANEQYF
TRBD1 | - | TRBJ2-1 | TRBV20-1 | TGCAGTGCTAGAGATGGACAGGGACCCTACAATGAGCAGTTCTTC | CSARDGQGPYNEQFF
- | - | TRBJ2-7 | TRBV19 | TGTGCCAGTAGTATAGATGTGGCAGGTCCCTACGAGCAGTACTTC | CASSIDVAGPYEQYF
- | many | TRBJ1-5 | TRBV24-1 | TGTGCCACCAGTCCCGGACACCGTCAGCCCCAGCATTTT | CATSPGHRQPQHF
- | few | TRBJ1-5 | TRBV20-1 | TGCAGTGCTAGAGTAGGGGGAGCTCAGCCCCAGCATTTT | CSARVGGAQPQHF
TRBD2 | - | TRBJ2-1 | TRBV6-1 | TGTGCCAGCAGTGTAACTTTGCGGGAGTACAATGAGCAGTTCTTC | CASSVTLREYNEQFF
- | - | TRBJ2-7 | TRBV20-1 | TGCAGTGCTAGAGGCGGGTCCAGCTCCTACGAGCAGTACTTC | CSARGGSSSYEQYF